What follows are 18 T cell receptor beta chains derived from one specimen sequenced in a study of T cells in Graves' hyperthyroidism and ophthalmopathy. There were TCR beta CDR3 regions amplified from RNA transcripts. HTBI primers were employed in a first-round RT-PCR of the TCR CDR3. One entry per CDR3 protein results from TCRdb running MiXCR on the multiplex PCR reads. Of around 760,000 distinct CDR3 sequences listed, about 35% are singletons. The sequenced material came from blood. The receptors here all came from a woman between 40 and 50 years old with Graves' hyperthyroidism.

There are a few counts of this clonotype. This chain uses TRBV5-8 with TRBJ1-1; no reliable D call. V gave up 4 bases and J gave up 1 base, with 8 bases separating them. The CDR3 length is 13 residues. Germline-derived CDR1 and CDR2 are SGHTS and YDEGEE. The CDR3 reads CASSPLGNTEAFF. The CDR3 coding sequence is TGTGCCAGCAGCCCACTTGGGAACACTGAAGCTTTCTTT.

The sample holds many counts of this clonotype. J is TRBJ1-5 and V is TRBV10-2, with D possibly matching TRBD1 (6 bases). The CDR3 loop spans 15 amino acids. Trimming cost V 3 bases and J 3 bases, with 12 bases left between them. Germline V CDR1 and CDR2: WSHSY, SAAADI. The CDR3 region is CASSDGAGANQPQHF. The CDR3 bases are TGCGCCAGCAGTGACGGGGCAGGGGCCAATCAGCCCCAGCATTTT.

This clonotype was counted many times. The gene calls are TRBV7-2 and TRBJ1-4; possible D gene TRBD1, 5 bases. The CDR3 is 16 amino acids. Trimming stripped 5 bases from V and 8 bases from J, with 21 bases between. Germline lookup yields CDR1 SGHTA and CDR2 FQGNSA. For the CDR3, the DNA is TGTGCCAGCAGCCGCGACAGCCGCCAAGGCAGGGAAAAACTGTTTTTT. Translated, it gives CASSRDSRQGREKLFF. The entire variable domain, with the rest obtained from reference TRBV7-2 and TRBJ1-4, is as follows: GAGVSQSPSNKVTEKGKDVELRCDPISGHTALYWYRQSLGQGLEFLIYFQGNSAPDKSGLPSDRFSAERTGGSVSTLTIQRTQQEDSAVYLCASSRDSRQGREKLFFGSGTQLSVL.

The rearrangement uses TRBV2 and TRBJ2-1; the match to TRBD2 covers 7 bases. The CDR3 has 15 amino acids. J was trimmed by 4 bases and V by 8 bases; bases with no gene match: 11. CDR1 is SNHLY, CDR2 FYNNEI, per germline. The CDR3 coding sequence is TGTGCCAGCGGTAGGGGAGGGGCGGGGTACAATGAGCAGTTCTTC. It encodes CASGRGGAGYNEQFF.

The genes are TRBV6-5 and TRBJ2-6; 8 bases map to TRBD1. Trimming cost V 4 bases and J 0 bases; bases outside gene matches: 14. The CDR3 contains 20 residues. Germline lookup yields CDR1 MNHEY and CDR2 SVGAGI. CDR3 sequence reads: CASSSRTGKTHYSGANVLTF. Here the CDR3 DNA reads TGTGCCAGCAGTTCCAGGACAGGGAAAACGCACTACTCTGGGGCCAACGTCCTGACTTTC.

This clonotype appeared many times. This CDR3 fails to terminate in the conserved phenylalanine or tryptophan, so it likely reflects a read error. The limits of the CDR3 on the DNA are not certain, so only TCRdb's listed CDR3 is given. This chain links TRBV7-2 with TRBJ2-5; the DNA was not used to check the table's D call, TRBD1. CDR1 and CDR2 from the germline V gene are SGHTA and FQGNSA. The CDR3 is made up of 8 amino acids, end residues included. Here the CDR3 reads CASSYRGQ.

This clonotype has at least ten counts. The J gene is TRBJ1-5, the V gene TRBV5-6; D may be TRBD1 (6 bases). CDR1 SGHDT and CDR2 YYEEEE come from the germline V gene. Trimming took off 1 base at V and 7 bases at J, with 15 bases between the two ends. The CDR3 is made up of 15 amino acids. In nucleotides, the CDR3 is TGTGCCAGCAGCTTGTGGGACATCAGACGGCAGCCCCAGCATTTT. As protein: CASSLWDIRRQPQHF.

The V call is TRBV10-3, the J call TRBJ2-3, with 7 bases aligning to TRBD2. Germline CDR1 ENHRY, CDR2 SYGVKD. V shed 4 bases and J 1 base; nucleotides not matched to a gene: 5. The CDR3 is made up of 15 amino acids. CDR3 residues: CAISVWAGGTDTQYF. As DNA, the CDR3 is TGTGCCATCAGTGTGTGGGCGGGAGGCACAGATACGCAGTATTTT.

This clonotype showed up just a few times. The rearrangement uses TRBV10-3 and TRBJ1-4, with 9 positions matching TRBD1. Trimming removed 10 bases from V and 4 bases from J; junction bases left unmatched: 7. CDR1 is ENHRY and CDR2 is SYGVKD in the germline V gene. This CDR3 spans 14 amino acids. Written as DNA, the CDR3 is TGTGCCACCCGACAGGGGGACGGTAATGAAAAACTGTTTTTT. It specifies CATRQGDGNEKLFF.

The genes are TRBV5-1 and TRBJ1-1; D perhaps matches TRBD1 (6 bases). The CDR3 is 15 residues long. The V gene's germline CDR1 is SGHRS and CDR2 YFSETQ. V lost 3 bases, J lost 1 base, and 13 bases lay in between. The CDR3 DNA sequence: TGCGCCAGCAGCTCTGTGGGGGCATCGAACACTGAAGCTTTCTTT. This translates into CASSSVGASNTEAFF.

In this sample, this clonotype turned up many times. This chain's CDR3 is CASSELTGEDTEAFF. DNA of the CDR3: TGCGCCAGCAGCGAGCTGACAGGGGAGGACACTGAAGCTTTCTTT. This sequence joins TRBV5-1 and TRBJ1-1; 8 bases agree with TRBD1. CDR3 length: 15 residues. Germline assignment: CDR1 SGHRS and CDR2 YFSETQ. J gave up 3 bases and V 4 bases, and 8 bases lay outside the gene matches.

This clonotype has just a few counts. The chain has TRBV27 and TRBJ2-5; no clear D gene. The ends were cut back, 4 bases at V and 4 bases at J, with 7 bases in the middle. The CDR3 is 12 residues long. From germline, CDR1 is MNHEY and CDR2 SMNVEV (reference sequence). The CDR3, as DNA: TGTGCCAGCAGTTGGAAGGGAGAGACCCAGTACTTC. Amino acids: CASSWKGETQYF.

This clonotype occurred many times. This rearrangement joins TRBV11-1 to TRBJ1-6; D not certain. V dropped 6 bases and J dropped 7 bases, with 7 bases sitting between them. Germline V gene data show CDR1 as SGHAT and CDR2 as FQDESV (reference sequence). There are 12 residues in the CDR3. CDR3 sequence reads: CASSRINSPLHF. The CDR3 DNA reads TGTGCCAGCAGTCGGATAAATTCACCCCTCCACTTT.

Worth noting for this clonotype: One end of the junction varies from germline; a read error may be responsible. This chain links TRBV7-8 with TRBJ1-1; D might be TRBD1 (5 bases). Germline V gene data show CDR1 as SGHVS and CDR2 as FQNEAQ. The CDR3 covers 15 residues. The chain's CDR3 is CASSQVVWTWAEAFF. The CDR3 DNA follows: TGCGCCAGCAGCCAAGTCGTCTGGACATGGGCTGAAGCTTTCTTT.

This clonotype was detected a few times. The chain combines TRBV2 with TRBJ1-6; D gene unclear. With 5 bases removed from V and 11 bases from J, the gap between germline ends came to 13 bases. Germline values: CDR1 SNHLY, CDR2 FYNNEI. This CDR3 is 13 amino acids long. The CDR3 reads CASSFASLTPLHF. CDR3 bases: TGTGCCAGCAGTTTTGCCAGCCTCACACCCCTCCACTTT. Filled out from reference TRBV2 and TRBJ1-6, the complete variable domain reads EPEVTQTPSHQVTQMGQEVILRCVPISNHLYFYWYRQILGQKVEFLVSFYNNEISEKSEIFDDQFSVERPDGSNFTLKIRSTKLEDSAMYFCASSFASLTPLHFGNGTRLTVT.

For this clonotype: Here the CDR3 omits its conserved ending phenylalanine or tryptophan, so a read error is the likely source. The chain recombines TRBV7-2 with TRBJ1-1, with D unclear. The V and J ends lost 6 bases and 1 base respectively, with 9 bases between them. Per the germline V gene, CDR1 is SGHTA and CDR2 is FQGNSA. This CDR3 spans 13 amino acids. The CDR3 reads CASSVERNTEAFL. The CDR3 DNA reads TGTGCCAGCAGTGTTGAACGGAACACTGAAGCTTTCCTT.

Many counts were recorded for this clonotype. The chain joins TRBV19 to TRBJ2-7, with 7 nucleotides matching TRBD2. J was trimmed by 5 bases and V by 3 bases; bases with no gene match: 13. Per germline, CDR1 LNHDA and CDR2 SQIVND (reference sequence). This CDR3 has 16 amino acids. In DNA form, the CDR3 reads TGTGCCAGTAGTATCCGCATTGGGAGGGTCCTAGACGAGCAGTACTTC. It translates to CASSIRIGRVLDEQYF.

This clonotype was counted once. The V and J genes are TRBV25-1 and TRBJ2-3; the match to TRBD2 covers 15 bases. Germline trimming cut 5 bases from V and 5 bases from J; bases unmatched to any gene: 8. Germline-derived CDR1 and CDR2 are MGHDK and SYGVNS. The CDR3 is made up of 17 amino acids. CDR3 DNA sequence: TGTGCCAGCAGTACCGGGACTAGCGGGAGGCCCGGAGATACGCAGTATTTT. Its protein is CASSTGTSGRPGDTQYF.